One and the same sample provided the 17 T cell receptor beta chains below, sequenced in a study of brain metastases from non-small cell lung cancer. Clones were read by immunoSEQ multiplex PCR, and TCRdb kept only the in-frame ones, dropping some. The table has thousands of clones, over 80% seen once; the top ten hold 3.5% to 5%. Sequencing used primary lung tumor tissue. These receptors all stem from a donor aged 40 or over with non-small cell lung cancer.

The chain joins TRBV7-9 to TRBJ2-7; 8 nucleotides agree with TRBD1. This CDR3 region has 14 residues. Germline CDR1 and CDR2: SEHNR and FQNEAQ (reference sequence). V shed 5 bases, J shed 4 bases, and the junction held 7 bases outside the gene matches. The CDR3 region is CASSPRDRFYEQYF. The CDR3 DNA follows: TGTGCCAGCAGCCCCAGGGACAGGTTTTACGAGCAGTACTTC.

The J gene is TRBJ1-5, the V gene TRBV27; D is ambiguous. This CDR3 has 14 amino acids. Germline V gene sequence: CDR1 MNHEY, CDR2 SMNVEV (reference sequence). V was pared by 5 bases and J by 0 bases, with 8 bases between. CDR3 sequence reads: CASSPYTSNQPQHF. The CDR3 nucleotides read TGTGCCAGCAGTCCCTACACTAGCAATCAGCCCCAGCATTTT.

This clone occurred a few times. The chain links TRBV6-5 to TRBJ2-7; D possibly corresponds to TRBD2 (5 bases). Trimming pared 2 bases from V and 2 bases from J, leaving 13 bases between. The CDR3 contains 15 residues. The germline CDR1 and CDR2 sequences are MNHEY and SVGAGI. CDR3 coding DNA: TGTGCCAGCAGTTACCGACGGACTGGGACCTACGAGCAGTACTTC. Translated: CASSYRRTGTYEQYF.

Only one count was recorded for this clone. The chain employs TRBV19 and TRBJ1-5, with a weak D call TRBD1 (5 bases). CDR3 size: 13 residues. Trimming removed 3 bases at V and 5 bases at J, with 8 bases between. Germline assignment: CDR1 LNHDA and CDR2 SQIVND (reference sequence). The CDR3 sequence is CASSMGRDQPQHF. The CDR3 DNA reads TGTGCCAGTAGTATGGGGCGGGATCAGCCCCAGCATTTT.

This clone has only one observation. Other DNA sequences in the sample encode the same CDR3. The J gene is TRBJ1-2, the V gene TRBV6-5; the D gene is possibly TRBD1 (6 bases). V was cut by 0 bases and J by 11 bases, with 22 bases left in between. This CDR3 has 16 residues. CDR1 MNHEY and CDR2 SVGAGI come from the germline V gene. CDR3 nucleotides: TGTGCCAGCAGTTACTCAGCGATAACCGGGACCAGGGGTTACACCTTC. Amino acid sequence: CASSYSAITGTRGYTF.

The rearrangement links TRBV19 to TRBJ1-1; no firm D call. Germline assignment: CDR1 LNHDA and CDR2 SQIVND (reference sequence). Trimming took 5 bases from V and 1 from J, leaving 8 bases between them. CDR3 length: 13 residues. The chain's CDR3 is CASSLQRNTEAFF. In DNA form, the CDR3 reads TGTGCCAGTAGTTTACAGAGGAACACTGAAGCTTTCTTT. The full variable domain, its missing parts supplied by reference TRBV19 and TRBJ1-1, is DGGITQSPKYLFRKEGQNVTLSCEQNLNHDAMYWYRQDPGQGLRLIYYSQIVNDFQKGDIAEGYSVSREKKESFPLTVTSAQKNPTAFYLCASSLQRNTEAFFGQGTRLTVV.

The DNA of the CDR3 is TGTGCCACCAGTGATAACCAGGGGTGGACCGGGGAGCTGTTTTTT. Its translation: CATSDNQGWTGELFF. V gene TRBV24-1 combines with J gene TRBJ2-2; a weak D match, TRBD1 (6 bases). Germline V gene lookup returns CDR1 KGHDR and CDR2 SFDVKD. V was clipped by 3 bases and J by 5 bases, with 12 bases between them. The CDR3 totals 15 residues.

The chain couples TRBV2 to TRBJ1-6; TRBD1 might be the D (5 bases). With 1 base removed from V and 10 bases from J, the gap between germline ends came to 11 bases. The CDR3 totals 14 residues. Per the germline V gene, CDR1 is SNHLY and CDR2 is FYNNEI. CDR3 amino acids: CASSEVVRGSPLHF. As DNA, the CDR3 is TGTGCCAGCAGTGAAGTGGTTCGGGGGTCACCCCTCCACTTT.

The chain uses TRBV28 and TRBJ2-2; 7 bases are a match to TRBD2. V lost 3 bases to trimming and J lost 2 bases; unmatched junction nucleotides: 6. Germline loops: CDR1 MDHEN, CDR2 SYDVKM. This CDR3 region has 16 residues. CDR3 sequence: CASSFGRGSNTGELFF. Here the CDR3 DNA reads TGTGCCAGCAGTTTTGGGAGGGGCTCCAACACCGGGGAGCTGTTTTTT. The entire variable domain, with the rest obtained from reference TRBV28 and TRBJ2-2, is as follows: DVKVTQSSRYLVKRTGEKVFLECVQDMDHENMFWYRQDPGLGLRLIYFSYDVKMKEKGDIPEGYSVSREKKERFSLILESASTNQTSMYLCASSFGRGSNTGELFFGEGSRLTVL.

For the CDR3, the DNA is TGTGCCAGCAGTTCCGTAGCGGGGGGATACAATGAGCAGTTCTTC. It specifies CASSSVAGGYNEQFF. The rearrangement links TRBV28 to TRBJ2-1; TRBD2 matches at 10 bases. Trimming cost V 4 bases and J 4 bases; bases outside gene matches: 4. The V gene's germline CDR1 is MDHEN and CDR2 SYDVKM. This CDR3 region has 15 residues.

The J gene is TRBJ2-1, the V gene TRBV24-1; D remains unclear. The CDR3 loop spans 17 amino acids. The germline CDR1 and CDR2 sequences are KGHDR and SFDVKD. Trimming left V 3 bases short and J 1 base short, with 15 bases between. CDR3 in amino acids: CATSDGPYINSYNEQFF. The DNA for the CDR3 is TGTGCCACCAGTGATGGCCCCTATATTAATTCCTACAATGAGCAGTTCTTC.

CDR3 nucleotide sequence: TGTGCCAGCAGCTTGCAAGATAACTATGGCTACACCTTC. Translation: CASSLQDNYGYTF. The rearrangement joins TRBV5-4 to TRBJ1-2; unclear D gene. In germline, CDR1 is SGHNT, CDR2 YYREEE (reference sequence). Trimming removed 1 base at V and 1 base at J, with 5 bases between. The CDR3 has 13 amino acids. The full variable domain, completed using reference TRBV5-4 and TRBJ1-2, is ETGVTQSPTHLIKTRGQQVTLRCSSQSGHNTVSWYQQALGQGPQFIFQYYREEENGRGNFPPRFSGLQFPNYSSELNVNALELDDSALYLCASSLQDNYGYTFGSGTRLTVV.

CDR3 DNA: TGTGCCAGCAGCCGATTCGCCGGGACAGGGAATAATTCACCCCTCCACTTT. Translation gives CASSRFAGTGNNSPLHF. The V call is TRBV14, the J call TRBJ1-6; 9 bases fit TRBD1. Per the germline V gene, CDR1 is SGHDN and CDR2 is FVKESK. The CDR3 extends over 17 amino acids. Trimming cost V 4 bases and J 5 bases; bases outside gene matches: 9.

The J gene is TRBJ1-1, the V gene TRBV7-9, with D maybe TRBD1 (6 bases). Looked up from germline, CDR1 is SEHNR and CDR2 is FQNEAQ (reference sequence). The V end lost 5 bases, the J end lost 5 bases, and 15 bases lay between the germline ends. The CDR3 is 14 residues long. As DNA, the CDR3 is TGTGCCAGCAGCCCTAGGGGGGGGGCAACTGAAGCTTTCTTT. Encoded protein: CASSPRGGATEAFF.

The chain is built from TRBV4-3 and TRBJ1-4; TRBD1 might be the D (5 bases). The germline V gene has CDR1 LGHNA and CDR2 YSLEER. Between the trimmed V and J ends, which lost 0 bases and 8 bases, there was a span of 16 bases. This CDR3 is 16 amino acids long. The CDR3 sequence: CASSQDVGTGGEKLFF. In DNA, the CDR3 is TGCGCCAGCAGCCAAGATGTGGGCACAGGAGGCGAAAAACTGTTTTTT.

This chain links TRBV3-1 (or the pseudogene TRBV3-2) with TRBJ1-5; weak D call: TRBD1 (5 bases). V dropped 1 base and J dropped 4 bases, with 14 bases sitting between them. The CDR3 runs 16 residues. CDR1 and CDR2 from the germline V gene are LGHDT and YNNKEL (reference sequence). The CDR3 protein is CASSQGTGSLNQPQHF. For the CDR3, the DNA is TGTGCCAGCAGCCAAGGCACAGGTTCCTTGAATCAGCCCCAGCATTTT.

Turning to this clone: Other DNA sequences in this specimen translate into the identical CDR3. This chain uses TRBV7-3 with TRBJ2-5; D remains ambiguous. V dropped 3 bases and J dropped 3 bases, with 8 bases sitting between them. CDR1 is SGHTA and CDR2 is FQGTGA in the germline V gene. The CDR3 has 13 amino acids. The CDR3, as DNA: TGTGCCAGCAGCTTGGCCCCAAAAGAGACCCAGTACTTC. This gives the protein CASSLAPKETQYF.